The T cell receptor beta chain described here comes from a study of graft-versus-host responses after intestinal transplantation. Study-wide background: Multivisceral, liver-intestinal, or isolated intestinal grafts went to recipients. The whole recipient group had anti-thymocyte globulin induction followed by tacrolimus and steroids for around 3 years. Whole-study results and caveats: Circulating GvH clone levels at their peak were associated with HvG declines (early post-transplant).

Concerning this clone itself: Its antigen is as yet unknown.

Measured with immunoSEQ multiplex PCR; TCRdb has only the in-frame clones, and not every one. This table has some 18,000 clones, 90% appearing once. With 4 bases removed from V and 2 bases from J, the gap between germline ends came to 8 bases. CDR1 is SGHNT, CDR2 YENEEA, per germline. The CDR3 length is 13 residues. This clonotype was sampled from a human patient who received an intestinal transplant, so some T cells may come from the graft donor. This specimen was PBMCs, taken roughly 54 weeks after transplant. This chain joins TRBV11-3 and TRBJ2-5; perhaps TRBD2 as D (6 bases). The CDR3 DNA follows: TGTGCCAGCAGCTCCGGACTACAAGAGACCCAGTACTTC. This gives the protein CASSSGLQETQYF.